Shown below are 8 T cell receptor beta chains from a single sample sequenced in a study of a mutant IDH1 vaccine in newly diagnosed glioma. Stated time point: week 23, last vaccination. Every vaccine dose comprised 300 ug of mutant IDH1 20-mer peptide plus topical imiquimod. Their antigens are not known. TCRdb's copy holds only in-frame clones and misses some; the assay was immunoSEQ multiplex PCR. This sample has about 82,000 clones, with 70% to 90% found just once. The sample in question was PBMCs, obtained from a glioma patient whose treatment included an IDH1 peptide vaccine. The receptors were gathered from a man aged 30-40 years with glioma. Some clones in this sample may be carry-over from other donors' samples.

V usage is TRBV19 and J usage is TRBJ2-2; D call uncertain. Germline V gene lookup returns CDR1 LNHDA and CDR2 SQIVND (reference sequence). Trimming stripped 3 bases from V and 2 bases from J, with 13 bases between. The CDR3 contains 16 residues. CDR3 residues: CASSITFSRNTGELFF. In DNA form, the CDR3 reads TGTGCCAGTAGTATTACATTCAGCCGTAACACCGGGGAGCTGTTTTTT.

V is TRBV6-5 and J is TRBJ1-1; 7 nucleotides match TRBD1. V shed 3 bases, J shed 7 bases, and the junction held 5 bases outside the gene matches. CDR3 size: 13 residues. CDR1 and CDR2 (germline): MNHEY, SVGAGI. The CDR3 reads CASSYSGDSEAFF. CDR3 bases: TGTGCCAGCAGTTATTCAGGGGACAGTGAAGCTTTCTTT.

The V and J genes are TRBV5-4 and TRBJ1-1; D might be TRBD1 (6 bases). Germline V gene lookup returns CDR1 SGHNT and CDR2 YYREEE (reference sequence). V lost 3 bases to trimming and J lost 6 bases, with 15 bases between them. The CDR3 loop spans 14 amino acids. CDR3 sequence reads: CASSSDRSRAEAFF. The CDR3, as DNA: TGTGCCAGCAGCTCCGACAGGAGTAGGGCTGAAGCTTTCTTT.

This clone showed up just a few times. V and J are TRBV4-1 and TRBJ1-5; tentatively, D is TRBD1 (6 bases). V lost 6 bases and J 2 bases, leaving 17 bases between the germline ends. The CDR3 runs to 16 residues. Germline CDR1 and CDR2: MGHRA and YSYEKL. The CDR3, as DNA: TGCGCCAGCAGACGAGACGGGGGGCTAGGCAATCAGCCCCAGCATTTT. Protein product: CASRRDGGLGNQPQHF.

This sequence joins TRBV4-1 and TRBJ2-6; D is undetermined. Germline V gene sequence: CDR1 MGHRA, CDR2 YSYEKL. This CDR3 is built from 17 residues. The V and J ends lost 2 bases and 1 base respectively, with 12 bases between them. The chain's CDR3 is CASSQKTPRSGANVLTF. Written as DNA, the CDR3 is TGCGCCAGCAGCCAAAAGACGCCGCGATCTGGGGCCAACGTCCTGACTTTC.

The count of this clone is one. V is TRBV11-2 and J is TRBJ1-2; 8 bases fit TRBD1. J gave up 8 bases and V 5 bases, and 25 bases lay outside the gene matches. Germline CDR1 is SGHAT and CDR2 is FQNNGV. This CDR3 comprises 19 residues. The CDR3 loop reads CASSLFYPGQGAHSVGYTF. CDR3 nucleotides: TGTGCCAGCAGCCTTTTCTACCCAGGGCAGGGGGCGCATTCGGTAGGCTACACCTTC.

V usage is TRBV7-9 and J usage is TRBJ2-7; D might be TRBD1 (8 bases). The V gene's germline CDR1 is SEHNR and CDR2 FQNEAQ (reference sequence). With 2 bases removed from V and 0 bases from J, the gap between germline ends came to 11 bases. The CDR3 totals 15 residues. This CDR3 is CASSLNRGGSYEQYF. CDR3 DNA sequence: TGTGCCAGCAGCTTAAACAGGGGGGGCTCCTACGAGCAGTACTTC.

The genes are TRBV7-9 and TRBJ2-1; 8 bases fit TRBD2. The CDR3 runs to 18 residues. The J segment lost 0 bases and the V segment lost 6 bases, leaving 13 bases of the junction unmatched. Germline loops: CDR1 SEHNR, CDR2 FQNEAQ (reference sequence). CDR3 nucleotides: TGTGCCAGCAGACCCATCCGGGGGGGTTTCGTCTCCTACAATGAGCAGTTCTTC. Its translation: CASRPIRGGFVSYNEQFF.